The 25 T cell receptor beta chains below come from one sample, sequenced in a study of blood T cell repertoires in COVID-19. Produced via immunoSEQ multiplex PCR; TCRdb's table is partial and in-frame only. Of around 450,000 clones in the sample, about 85% were seen once. Sequencing was done on a sample of PBMCs or T cells enriched from blood (not recorded which). These receptors were obtained from a woman younger than 30 who had recovered from COVID-19.

The CDR3, as DNA: TGTGCCAGCAGTCCCCGCCGGGACAACTCCTACGAGCAGTACTTC. Translated: CASSPRRDNSYEQYF. The chain carries TRBV28 and TRBJ2-7; possibly TRBD1 for D (6 bases). The CDR3 sequence is 15 residues long. V lost 5 bases and J 0 bases, leaving 14 bases between the germline ends. Germline values: CDR1 MDHEN, CDR2 SYDVKM.

The chain carries TRBV10-2 and TRBJ1-1; 9 bases fit TRBD1. Germline-derived CDR1 and CDR2 are WSHSY and SAAADI. Trimming removed 10 bases from V and 1 base from J; junction bases left unmatched: 10. The length of the CDR3 is 15 residues. CDR3 region: CATGQGRTPNTEAFF. The CDR3 region has the DNA TGCGCCACCGGACAGGGGCGCACCCCGAACACTGAAGCTTTCTTT.

This clone came up once. The CDR3 DNA reads TGTGCCAGCAGTTACCGTATATTACAGGGAGGGCAGCCCCAGCATTTT. It codes for CASSYRILQGGQPQHF. The chain carries TRBV28 and TRBJ1-5, with a weak D call TRBD1 (6 bases). V was shortened by 4 bases and J by 7 bases, with 20 bases between the two germline ends. Germline CDR1 reads MDHEN; CDR2 reads SYDVKM. This CDR3 is 16 amino acids long.

The J gene is TRBJ1-4, the V gene TRBV5-1; TRBD1 aligns across 10 bases. V lost 5 bases and J lost 5; bases outside the gene matches: 3. Germline V CDR1 and CDR2: SGHRS, YFSETQ. This CDR3 is 14 amino acids long. This chain's CDR3 is CASSPGQGNEKLFF. The CDR3 bases are TGCGCCAGCAGTCCGGGACAGGGGAATGAAAAACTGTTTTTT.

The V gene is TRBV18, the J gene TRBJ2-7; TRBD2 aligns across 8 bases. The germline gives CDR1 KGHSH, CDR2 LQKENI. V was pared by 3 bases and J by 3 bases, with 10 bases of the junction left unmatched. The length of the CDR3 is 16 residues. The CDR3 sequence is CASSPNGGGGIYEQYF. The DNA for the CDR3 is TGTGCCAGCTCACCTAATGGTGGCGGGGGGATCTACGAGCAGTACTTC.

This chain joins TRBV7-9 and TRBJ1-2; no firm D call. CDR1 is SEHNR, CDR2 FQNEAQ, per germline (reference sequence). V was clipped by 7 bases and J by 8 bases, with 11 bases between them. CDR3 length: 11 residues. CDR3 in amino acids: CASTPHRGYTF. CDR3 in DNA: TGTGCCAGCACCCCCCATCGGGGCTACACCTTC.

The J gene is TRBJ1-6, the V gene TRBV6-1; D gene ambiguous. The CDR3 is 17 residues long. The V end was cut by 3 bases, the J end by 0 bases, with 12 bases between. Germline CDR1 reads MNHNS; CDR2 reads SASEGT. The CDR3 DNA reads as TGTGCCAGCAGTGAGCGTTTCTCAAGCTCCTATAATTCACCCCTCCACTTT. This codes for CASSERFSSSYNSPLHF.

The V gene is TRBV27, the J gene TRBJ2-1; 11 positions agree with TRBD2. The junction had 3 bases not matched to a gene; V was cut back by 7 bases and J by 4 bases. This CDR3 is built from 14 residues. CDR1 and CDR2 (germline): MNHEY, SMNVEV (reference sequence). CDR3 residues: CASTLAGGYNEQFF. CDR3 DNA sequence: TGTGCCAGCACCTTAGCGGGGGGGTACAATGAGCAGTTCTTC.

As regards this clone: The sample contains more than one DNA sequence encoding this CDR3. The chain combines TRBV5-6 with TRBJ2-5, with 9 bases lining up with TRBD2. Germline assignment: CDR1 SGHDT and CDR2 YYEEEE. The CDR3 runs 14 residues. Losses at the gene ends were 3 bases for V and 3 bases for J; bases not matched to a gene: 3. Written as DNA, the CDR3 is TGTGCCAGCAGCTCCTTAGCGGGGGAAGAGACCCAGTACTTC. This sequence encodes CASSSLAGEETQYF.

This clone ranks as medium-sized. The chain joins TRBV3-1 (or the pseudogene TRBV3-2) to TRBJ2-3; 9 nucleotides align to TRBD2. Looked up from germline, CDR1 is LGHDT and CDR2 is YNNKEL (reference sequence). Trimming took 4 bases from V and 5 from J; bases not matched to a gene: 7. The CDR3 consists of 15 residues. CDR3 loop: CASSPGTSTVDTQYF. The DNA for the CDR3 is TGTGCCAGCAGCCCCGGGACTAGCACAGTAGATACGCAGTATTTT.

This chain joins TRBV3-1 (or the pseudogene TRBV3-2) and TRBJ1-3; no firm D call. V was trimmed by 0 bases and J by 0 bases, leaving 6 bases between them. CDR3 length equals 15 residues. Germline lookup yields CDR1 LGHDT and CDR2 YNNKEL (reference sequence). This CDR3 is CASSQDTVSGNTIYF. For the CDR3, the DNA is TGTGCCAGCAGCCAAGATACGGTCTCTGGAAACACCATATATTTT.

In its sample, this clone was seen once. This chain connects TRBV25-1 to TRBJ1-4; TRBD1 agrees at 8 bases. Germline V gene data show CDR1 as MGHDK and CDR2 as SYGVNS. The CDR3 totals 15 residues. The J segment lost 7 bases and the V segment lost 4 bases, leaving 8 bases of the junction unmatched. The CDR3 protein is CASSAPDRESEKLFF. The CDR3, as DNA: TGTGCCAGCAGTGCCCCGGACAGGGAGAGTGAAAAACTGTTTTTT.

The rearrangement joins TRBV5-1 to TRBJ1-6; a weak D match, TRBD1 (5 bases). The CDR3 has 18 amino acids. V lost 0 bases to trimming and J lost 7 bases, with 20 bases between them. CDR1 and CDR2 (germline): SGHRS, YFSETQ. The CDR3 nucleotides read TGCGCCAGCAGCTTGGCGAGGCAGGGTGGACGAGGCAATTCACCCCTCCACTTT. Translation gives CASSLARQGGRGNSPLHF.

The rearrangement joins TRBV6-1 to TRBJ1-2; the match to TRBD1 covers 9 bases. The trim removed 3 bases at V and 5 bases at J, leaving 10 bases unmatched. Germline V lookup: CDR1 MNHNS, CDR2 SASEGT. This CDR3 has 16 amino acids. For the CDR3, the DNA is TGTGCCAGCAGTGATTCATACCGGGACAGGGATTATGGCTACACCTTC. It is translated as CASSDSYRDRDYGYTF.

The V and J genes are TRBV27 and TRBJ1-5; 9 bases are shared with TRBD1. This CDR3 spans 15 amino acids. V was pared by 5 bases and J by 5 bases, with 7 bases of the junction left unmatched. Germline V gives CDR1 MNHEY, CDR2 SMNVEV (reference sequence). The CDR3 reads CASSLGTGTDQPQHF. For the CDR3, the DNA is TGTGCCAGCAGTCTCGGGACAGGGACTGATCAGCCCCAGCATTTT.

A word on this clone: Other DNA variants within this sample encode the same CDR3. The rearrangement uses TRBV19 and TRBJ1-2; D remains unclear. The CDR3 consists of 14 residues. V lost 3 bases and J lost 4, with 12 bases in between. Germline V gene data show CDR1 as LNHDA and CDR2 as SQIVND (reference sequence). CDR3 DNA sequence: TGTGCCAGTAGTATTCCGGGTCAGTCCTATGGCTACACCTTC. The encoded protein is CASSIPGQSYGYTF.

The chain carries TRBV30 and TRBJ2-2, with 8 bases aligning to TRBD2. In germline, CDR1 is GTSNPN, CDR2 SVGIG (reference sequence). The trim removed 2 bases at V and 2 bases at J, leaving 4 bases unmatched. There are 15 residues in the CDR3. The CDR3 protein is CAWSQAGVNTGELFF. CDR3 nucleotide sequence: TGTGCCTGGAGTCAAGCGGGGGTAAACACCGGGGAGCTGTTTTTT.

The CDR3 bases are TGTGCCAGCAGATTACAGGGGTTAGGAAACTATGGCTACACCTTC. Amino acids: CASRLQGLGNYGYTF. The chain joins TRBV6-5 to TRBJ1-2, with 7 bases identical to TRBD1. V trimming: 6 bases; J trimming: 2 bases; junction bases outside the gene matches: 9. The CDR3 is made up of 15 amino acids. Looked up from germline, CDR1 is MNHEY and CDR2 is SVGAGI.

The V gene is TRBV2, the J gene TRBJ1-2; the D gene is possibly TRBD1 (5 bases). V was pared by 4 bases and J by 8 bases, with 14 bases between. This CDR3 has 13 residues. CDR1 is SNHLY and CDR2 is FYNNEI in the germline V gene. CDR3 DNA sequence: TGTGCCAGCAGTGGTGGTCAGGGATACGGCTACACCTTC. This gives the protein CASSGGQGYGYTF.

CDR3 DNA: TGTGCCAGCAGCGGACTCCAGGGGGCGGGCTATGGCTACACCTTC. Translating it yields CASSGLQGAGYGYTF. This chain connects TRBV2 to TRBJ1-2, with TRBD1 matching 8 bases. V lost 6 bases to trimming and J lost 4 bases; unmatched junction nucleotides: 10. CDR3 length: 15 amino acids. CDR1 and CDR2 (germline): SNHLY, FYNNEI. The full variable domain, with the rest looked up from reference TRBV2 and TRBJ1-2, is EPEVTQTPSHQVTQMGQEVILRCVPISNHLYFYWYRQILGQKVEFLVSFYNNEISEKSEIFDDQFSVERPDGSNFTLKIRSTKLEDSAMYFCASSGLQGAGYGYTFGSGTRLTVV.

The chain employs TRBV5-1 and TRBJ2-5; possible D gene TRBD2, 6 bases. The CDR3 totals 12 residues. V was pared by 5 bases and J by 3 bases, with 8 bases between. The germline V gene has CDR1 SGHRS and CDR2 YFSETQ. The CDR3 DNA reads TGCGCCAGCAGATTAGCGGAAGAGACCCAGTACTTC. Translated, it gives CASRLAEETQYF.

This chain connects TRBV10-3 to TRBJ1-6; TRBD1 matches at 10 bases. The CDR3 covers 16 residues. CDR1 and CDR2 (germline): ENHRY, SYGVKD. With 2 bases clipped from V and 8 bases from J, the junction kept 6 bases outside the gene matches. The DNA of the CDR3 is TGTGCCATCAGTGAGAAGGGACAGGGGATAGATTCACCCCTCCACTTT. Translating gives CAISEKGQGIDSPLHF.

The V and J genes are TRBV30 and TRBJ2-6, with 10 bases fitting TRBD1. This CDR3 contains 14 residues. Looked up from germline, CDR1 is GTSNPN and CDR2 is SVGIG (reference sequence). The junction had 3 bases not matched to a gene; V was cut back by 0 bases and J by 10 bases. CDR3 nucleotide sequence: TGTGCCTGGAGTGTAAGGACAGGGGGTAACGTCCTGACTTTC. Translation gives CAWSVRTGGNVLTF.

The chain couples TRBV18 to TRBJ2-5, with 7 bases fitting TRBD1. The CDR3 runs 14 residues. J was trimmed by 3 bases and V by 8 bases; bases with no gene match: 9. Per germline, CDR1 KGHSH and CDR2 LQKENI. The CDR3 region is CASTAPDREETQYF. The CDR3 bases are TGTGCCAGCACAGCCCCAGACAGGGAAGAGACCCAGTACTTC.

The chain recombines TRBV9 with TRBJ1-3; the D is unclear. The V end was cut by 3 bases, the J end by 0 bases, with 10 bases between. Per the germline V gene, CDR1 is SGDLS and CDR2 is YYNGEE. CDR3 size: 15 residues. CDR3 in amino acids: CASSAGVYSGNTIYF. DNA of the CDR3: TGTGCCAGCAGCGCCGGGGTTTACTCTGGAAACACCATATATTTT.